This T cell receptor beta chain was recorded in a study of cytomegalovirus exposure and HLA in healthy donors. With 60 Vbeta and 13 Jbeta primers, the PCR was carried out. Here immunoSEQ multiplex PCR was the method, and the copy in TCRdb shows in-frame clones only, minus some. The sample's table shows 70,000 or so clones. In germline, CDR1 is GTSNPN, CDR2 SVGIG (reference sequence). V gave up 1 base and J gave up 7 bases, with 16 bases separating them. The CDR3 is made up of 14 amino acids. V is TRBV30 and J is TRBJ1-1; weak D call: TRBD1 (5 bases). The sample was PBMCs. This receptor was taken from a man aged 35-49 years in good health and CMV-seronegative. CDR3 in DNA: TGTGCCTGGAGTGGGGATCGGGGGGTCGGTGAAGCTTTCTTT. Its protein is CAWSGDRGVGEAFF. The full variable domain, its missing parts supplied by reference TRBV30 and TRBJ1-1, is SQTIHQWPATLVQPVGSPLSLECTVEGTSNPNLYWYRQAAGRGLQLLFYSVGIGQISSEVPQNLSASRPQDRQFILSSKKLLLSDSGFYLCAWSGDRGVGEAFFGQGTRLTVV.